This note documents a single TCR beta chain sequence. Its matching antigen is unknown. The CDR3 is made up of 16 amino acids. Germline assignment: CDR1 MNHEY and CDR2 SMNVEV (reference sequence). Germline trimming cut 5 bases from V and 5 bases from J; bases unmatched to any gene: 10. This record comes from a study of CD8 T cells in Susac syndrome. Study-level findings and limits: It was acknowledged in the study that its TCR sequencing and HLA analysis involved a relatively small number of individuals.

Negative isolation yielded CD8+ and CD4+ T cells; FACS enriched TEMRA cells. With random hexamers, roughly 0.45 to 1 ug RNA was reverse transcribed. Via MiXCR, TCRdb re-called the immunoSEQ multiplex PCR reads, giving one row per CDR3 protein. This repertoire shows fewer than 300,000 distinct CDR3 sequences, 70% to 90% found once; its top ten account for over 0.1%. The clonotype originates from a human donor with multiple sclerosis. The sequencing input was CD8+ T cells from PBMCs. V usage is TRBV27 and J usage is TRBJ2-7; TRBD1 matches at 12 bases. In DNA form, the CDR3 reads TGTGCCAGCAGTCACGAATGGGACAGGGGGCTCCACGAGCAGTACTTC. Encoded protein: CASSHEWDRGLHEQYF.